This TCR beta chain was identified in a study of Ad26.COV2.S vaccination and SARS-CoV-2 variants. The treatment was: around 19 received Ad26.COV2.S at low or high dose, single or two shots; several received placebo; per-sample allocation not given. Day 63 following the first vaccine or placebo injection was when the samples were taken. With regard to this clone: The antigen is undetermined.

Study-level results: CD8+ and CD4+ T cells specific for spike reportedly responded with substantial breadth after vaccination.

The germline gives CDR1 MRHNA, CDR2 SNTAGT. The CDR3 is 15 residues long. V lost 4 bases and J lost 2; bases outside the gene matches: 6. Data came from immunoSEQ multiplex PCR; TCRdb stores just in-frame clones and leaves some out. This sample has more than 300,000 clones, with about 86% found just once. This TCR was recovered from a person between 18 and 65 years old who received the Ad26.COV2.S COVID-19 vaccine or a placebo. The chain has TRBV6-4 and TRBJ1-1, with 8 bases fitting TRBD1. This material consisted of peripheral blood, taken in a trial of Ad26.COV2.S vaccine versus placebo. CDR3 sequence: CASSANRGINTEAFF. In nucleotides, the CDR3 is TGTGCCAGCAGTGCGAACAGGGGGATAAACACTGAAGCTTTCTTT.